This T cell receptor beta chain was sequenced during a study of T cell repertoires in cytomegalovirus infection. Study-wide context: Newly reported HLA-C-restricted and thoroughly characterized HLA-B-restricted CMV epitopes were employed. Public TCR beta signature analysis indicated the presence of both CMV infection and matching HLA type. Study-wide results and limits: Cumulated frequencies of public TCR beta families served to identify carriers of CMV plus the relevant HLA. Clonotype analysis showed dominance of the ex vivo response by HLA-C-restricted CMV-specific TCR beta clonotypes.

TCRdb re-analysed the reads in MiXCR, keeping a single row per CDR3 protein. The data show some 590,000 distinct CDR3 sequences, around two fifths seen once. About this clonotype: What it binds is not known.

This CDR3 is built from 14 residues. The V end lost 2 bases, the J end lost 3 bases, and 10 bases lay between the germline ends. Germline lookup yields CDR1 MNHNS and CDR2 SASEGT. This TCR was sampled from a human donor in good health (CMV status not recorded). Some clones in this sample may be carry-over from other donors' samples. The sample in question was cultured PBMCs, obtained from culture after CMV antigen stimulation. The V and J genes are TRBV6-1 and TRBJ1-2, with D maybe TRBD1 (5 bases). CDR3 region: CASSEWGRDYGYTF. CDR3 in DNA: TGTGCCAGCAGTGAATGGGGACGGGACTATGGCTACACCTTC.